This TCR beta chain was recovered during a study of blood T cell repertoires in COVID-19. Study details: Sites in the United States, Italy and Spain provided acute and convalescent COVID-19 samples.

Seattle patients were enrolled while actively infected and followed longitudinally. Trimming took off 0 bases at V and 4 bases at J, with 13 bases between the two ends. The V gene's germline CDR1 is SGHDT and CDR2 YYEEEE. CDR3 length: 15 residues. Here immunoSEQ multiplex PCR was the method, and the copy in TCRdb shows in-frame clones only, minus some. The table shows over 100,000 clones, with around nine tenths occurring only once. This chain connects TRBV5-6 to TRBJ1-1; perhaps TRBD1 as D (5 bases). The clonotype comes from a woman in her seventies with COVID-19, enrolled during active disease. Specimen: peripheral blood. The CDR3 nucleotides are TGTGCCAGCAGCTTGGTTGCAGGGTTGGGCACTGAAGCTTTCTTT. Protein: CASSLVAGLGTEAFF.